This entry lists 18 T cell receptor beta chains sequenced from one sample in a study of Ad26.COV2.S vaccination and SARS-CoV-2 variants. Some clones are missing from TCRdb's copy, which holds only in-frame ones; the method was immunoSEQ multiplex PCR. The data contain fewer than 800,000 clones, approximately 88% of them singletons. The treatment denotes: approximately 18 received Ad26.COV2.S at low or high dose, single or two shots; five or six received placebo; per-sample allocation not given. Day 63 following the first vaccine or placebo injection was when the samples were taken. This sample comprised peripheral blood, obtained in a trial of Ad26.COV2.S vaccine versus placebo. Receptors were obtained from a person aged 18 to 65 who received the Ad26.COV2.S COVID-19 vaccine or a placebo.

The genes are TRBV21-1 and TRBJ2-7; the D call in the table, TRBD2, was not verified against the DNA. TRBV21-1 is marked as a pseudogene. The CDR3 length is 15 residues. CDR3 in amino acids: CASSKGGRAANEQYF. CDR3 bases: TGTGCCAGCAGCAAAGGCGGGAGGGCGGCCAACGAGCAGTACTTC.

The chain combines TRBV7-2 with TRBJ1-3; D possibly corresponds to TRBD1 (5 bases). From germline, CDR1 is SGHTA and CDR2 FQGNSA. The V and J ends lost 3 bases and 1 base respectively, with 7 bases between them. This CDR3 has 14 amino acids. CDR3 loop: CASSFDSSGNTIYF. CDR3 sequence (DNA): TGTGCCAGCAGCTTCGACAGTTCTGGAAACACCATATATTTT.

The chain uses TRBV7-2 and TRBJ2-7, with a weak D call TRBD2 (5 bases). The germline V gene has CDR1 SGHTA and CDR2 FQGNSA. The CDR3 has 14 residues. Deletions cut 1 base from V and 6 bases from J, with 13 bases between. The CDR3 sequence: CASSLVRPTIEQYF. CDR3 coding DNA: TGTGCCAGCAGCTTAGTAAGACCGACTATCGAGCAGTACTTC.

The chain has TRBV7-6 and TRBJ2-2; D gene unclear. CDR1 is SGHVS, CDR2 FNYEAQ, per germline. The CDR3 sequence is 16 residues long. Trimming stripped 0 bases from V and 2 bases from J, with 10 bases between. The CDR3 loop is CASSLALWSNTGELFF. The CDR3, as DNA: TGTGCCAGCAGCTTAGCGCTATGGTCCAACACCGGGGAGCTGTTTTTT.

This chain connects TRBV30 to TRBJ2-5; D may be TRBD2 (6 bases). Trimming stripped 3 bases from V and 1 base from J, with 12 bases between. Germline CDR1 is GTSNPN and CDR2 is SVGIG (reference sequence). This CDR3 contains 14 residues. The CDR3 nucleotides are TGTGCCTGGAGCCTATCTAGCGTCCAAGAGACCCAGTACTTC. Protein sequence: CAWSLSSVQETQYF.

The chain employs TRBV7-2 and TRBJ2-1, with 7 bases fitting TRBD2. Germline lookup yields CDR1 SGHTA and CDR2 FQGNSA. The CDR3 sequence is 14 residues long. J was trimmed by 2 bases and V by 4 bases; bases with no gene match: 2. The CDR3 DNA is TGTGCCAGCAGCTCCGGACTAGCCTACAATGAGCAGTTCTTC. Translation: CASSSGLAYNEQFF.

As for this clone: A much bigger clone sits one base away, suggesting this may be a read error. J is TRBJ2-2 and V is TRBV19, with 11 positions matching TRBD2. The CDR3 spans 14 residues. Germline V gene sequence: CDR1 LNHDA, CDR2 SQIVND (reference sequence). CDR3 DNA: TGTGCCAGTGTAGCGGGGGGGAACACCGGGAAGCTGTTTTTT. This codes for CASVAGGNTGKLFF.

The CDR3 here is CASSRGTSNQPQHF. CDR3 DNA: TGTGCCAGCAGCCGGGGTACGAGCAATCAGCCCCAGCATTTT. This chain links TRBV27 with TRBJ1-5; D unclear. Germline V lookup: CDR1 MNHEY, CDR2 SMNVEV (reference sequence). The CDR3 sequence is 14 residues long. Trimming took 6 bases from V and 1 from J, leaving 10 bases between them.

The chain has TRBV30 and TRBJ2-1; 7 bases map to TRBD2. Germline V gene data show CDR1 as GTSNPN and CDR2 as SVGIG (reference sequence). The CDR3 sequence is 13 residues long. V trimming: 2 bases; J trimming: 5 bases; junction bases outside the gene matches: 3. The chain's CDR3 is CAWSSGINNEQFF. CDR3 bases: TGTGCCTGGAGTAGCGGGATAAACAATGAGCAGTTCTTC.

The chain is built from TRBV6-5 and TRBJ2-7; D call uncertain. V gave up 3 bases and J gave up 0 bases, with 9 bases separating them. This CDR3 spans 14 amino acids. Germline lookup yields CDR1 MNHEY and CDR2 SVGAGI. The CDR3 loop is CASSYVGPSYEQYF. The CDR3 region has the DNA TGTGCCAGCAGTTATGTTGGTCCCTCCTACGAGCAGTACTTC.

The chain recombines TRBV7-2 with TRBJ2-2, with D hard to call. Trimming pared 5 bases from V and 6 bases from J, leaving 10 bases between. The CDR3 loop spans 13 amino acids. The V gene's germline CDR1 is SGHTA and CDR2 FQGNSA. In nucleotides, the CDR3 is TGTGCCAGCAGCGTTTCGAGAGCCGGGGAGCTGTTTTTT. This translates into CASSVSRAGELFF.

The rearrangement joins TRBV6-6 to TRBJ2-1, with 7 bases aligning to TRBD1. Germline CDR1 MNHNY, CDR2 SVGAGI (reference sequence). The length of the CDR3 is 15 residues. V was clipped by 0 bases and J by 6 bases; unmatched bases: 5. CDR3 loop: CASSYSGTASNEQFF. In DNA, the CDR3 is TGTGCCAGCAGTTACTCCGGGACAGCCAGCAATGAGCAGTTCTTC.

This sequence joins TRBV18 and TRBJ2-5; TRBD2 matches 13 bases. J was trimmed by 5 bases and V by 6 bases; bases with no gene match: 9. The CDR3 runs 16 residues. CDR1 and CDR2 (germline): KGHSH, LQKENI. The CDR3 DNA follows: TGTGCCAGCTCCACCGGACTAGCGGGGGAGGGGGAGACCCAGTACTTC. This sequence encodes CASSTGLAGEGETQYF.

The rearrangement joins TRBV5-1 to TRBJ1-2, with 8 bases that match TRBD1. There are 17 residues in the CDR3. J was trimmed by 6 bases and V by 1 base; bases with no gene match: 14. Germline CDR1 SGHRS, CDR2 YFSETQ. CDR3 sequence: CASSLRGGGQGDDGYTF. DNA for the CDR3: TGCGCCAGCAGCTTGCGGGGAGGAGGACAGGGTGATGATGGCTACACCTTC.

This clone was counted between two and nine times. CDR3 loop: CAWNRAIIERGSYNEQFF. CDR3 bases: TGTGCCTGGAACAGGGCGATTATCGAGCGGGGGTCCTACAATGAGCAGTTCTTC. The gene calls are TRBV30 and TRBJ2-1; 8 bases align to TRBD2. V shed 4 bases, J shed 1 base, and the junction held 15 bases outside the gene matches. The CDR3 has 18 amino acids. Germline CDR1 and CDR2: GTSNPN and SVGIG (reference sequence).

This sequence joins TRBV5-6 and TRBJ2-5, with TRBD2 matching 12 bases. Germline V gene sequence: CDR1 SGHDT, CDR2 YYEEEE. V lost 3 bases to trimming and J lost 5 bases; unmatched junction nucleotides: 11. The CDR3 has 17 residues. The CDR3 sequence is CASSSGSSGGAGETQYF. The CDR3, as DNA: TGTGCCAGCAGCTCAGGCTCTAGCGGGGGGGCTGGGGAGACCCAGTACTTC. The whole variable domain, remainder taken from reference TRBV5-6 and TRBJ2-5, is DAGVTQSPTHLIKTRGQQVTLRCSPKSGHDTVSWYQQALGQGPQFIFQYYEEEERQRGNFPDRFSGHQFPNYSSELNVNALLLGDSALYLCASSSGSSGGAGETQYFGPGTRLLVL.

The rearrangement links TRBV7-2 to TRBJ2-3, with 11 bases matching TRBD2. This CDR3 is 16 amino acids long. Germline loops: CDR1 SGHTA, CDR2 FQGNSA. Trimming took 4 bases from V and 1 from J; bases not matched to a gene: 4. The CDR3 sequence is CASSSLAGGRTDTQYF. As DNA, the CDR3 is TGTGCCAGCAGCTCCCTAGCGGGGGGCCGCACAGATACGCAGTATTTT.

This sequence joins TRBV29-1 and TRBJ2-1; 9 bases map to TRBD2. Germline V gene lookup returns CDR1 SQVTM and CDR2 ANQGSEA. V was pared by 3 bases and J by 6 bases, with 3 bases of the junction left unmatched. This CDR3 contains 13 residues. CDR3 in DNA: TGCAGCGTTGAGACTAGCGGCCTCAATGAGCAGTTCTTC. Encoded protein: CSVETSGLNEQFF.